This TCR beta chain was identified during a study of shared clonotypes between healthy human individuals. Background on the study: Researchers drew samples from a couple of women and a few men aged 18 to 49. Every donor yielded three CD4 naive, three CD4 memory, two CD8 naive and one CD8 memory plate.

As for this clone: The antigen remains unidentified.

Only in-frame clones appear in the TCRdb table, and some are missing; sequencing was by immunoSEQ multiplex PCR. Among roughly 2,000,000 clones listed, around 96% were seen once. Germline values: CDR1 MGHRA, CDR2 YSYEKL. The CDR3 length is 16 residues. Selected positively for CCR7 and CD45RO-negative, naive CD8 cells excluded terminally differentiated effector memory CD45RA+ cells. Donors comprised only Caucasian adults living in Nashville, Tennessee. Whole-study results and caveats: Richness estimates generally favored naive over memory subsets.

The sample consisted of naive CD8+ T cells sorted from blood. This chain uses TRBV4-1 with TRBJ2-5, with 11 positions matching TRBD2. Matching the DNA end better, TRBJ2-7 makes the J call doubtful. This TCR derives from a man aged 18 to 29 in good health. The CDR3 DNA follows: TGCGCCAGCAGCTTCCGACTAGCGGGGAGCTCCTACGAGCAGTACTTC. Its translation is CASSFRLAGSSYEQYF.